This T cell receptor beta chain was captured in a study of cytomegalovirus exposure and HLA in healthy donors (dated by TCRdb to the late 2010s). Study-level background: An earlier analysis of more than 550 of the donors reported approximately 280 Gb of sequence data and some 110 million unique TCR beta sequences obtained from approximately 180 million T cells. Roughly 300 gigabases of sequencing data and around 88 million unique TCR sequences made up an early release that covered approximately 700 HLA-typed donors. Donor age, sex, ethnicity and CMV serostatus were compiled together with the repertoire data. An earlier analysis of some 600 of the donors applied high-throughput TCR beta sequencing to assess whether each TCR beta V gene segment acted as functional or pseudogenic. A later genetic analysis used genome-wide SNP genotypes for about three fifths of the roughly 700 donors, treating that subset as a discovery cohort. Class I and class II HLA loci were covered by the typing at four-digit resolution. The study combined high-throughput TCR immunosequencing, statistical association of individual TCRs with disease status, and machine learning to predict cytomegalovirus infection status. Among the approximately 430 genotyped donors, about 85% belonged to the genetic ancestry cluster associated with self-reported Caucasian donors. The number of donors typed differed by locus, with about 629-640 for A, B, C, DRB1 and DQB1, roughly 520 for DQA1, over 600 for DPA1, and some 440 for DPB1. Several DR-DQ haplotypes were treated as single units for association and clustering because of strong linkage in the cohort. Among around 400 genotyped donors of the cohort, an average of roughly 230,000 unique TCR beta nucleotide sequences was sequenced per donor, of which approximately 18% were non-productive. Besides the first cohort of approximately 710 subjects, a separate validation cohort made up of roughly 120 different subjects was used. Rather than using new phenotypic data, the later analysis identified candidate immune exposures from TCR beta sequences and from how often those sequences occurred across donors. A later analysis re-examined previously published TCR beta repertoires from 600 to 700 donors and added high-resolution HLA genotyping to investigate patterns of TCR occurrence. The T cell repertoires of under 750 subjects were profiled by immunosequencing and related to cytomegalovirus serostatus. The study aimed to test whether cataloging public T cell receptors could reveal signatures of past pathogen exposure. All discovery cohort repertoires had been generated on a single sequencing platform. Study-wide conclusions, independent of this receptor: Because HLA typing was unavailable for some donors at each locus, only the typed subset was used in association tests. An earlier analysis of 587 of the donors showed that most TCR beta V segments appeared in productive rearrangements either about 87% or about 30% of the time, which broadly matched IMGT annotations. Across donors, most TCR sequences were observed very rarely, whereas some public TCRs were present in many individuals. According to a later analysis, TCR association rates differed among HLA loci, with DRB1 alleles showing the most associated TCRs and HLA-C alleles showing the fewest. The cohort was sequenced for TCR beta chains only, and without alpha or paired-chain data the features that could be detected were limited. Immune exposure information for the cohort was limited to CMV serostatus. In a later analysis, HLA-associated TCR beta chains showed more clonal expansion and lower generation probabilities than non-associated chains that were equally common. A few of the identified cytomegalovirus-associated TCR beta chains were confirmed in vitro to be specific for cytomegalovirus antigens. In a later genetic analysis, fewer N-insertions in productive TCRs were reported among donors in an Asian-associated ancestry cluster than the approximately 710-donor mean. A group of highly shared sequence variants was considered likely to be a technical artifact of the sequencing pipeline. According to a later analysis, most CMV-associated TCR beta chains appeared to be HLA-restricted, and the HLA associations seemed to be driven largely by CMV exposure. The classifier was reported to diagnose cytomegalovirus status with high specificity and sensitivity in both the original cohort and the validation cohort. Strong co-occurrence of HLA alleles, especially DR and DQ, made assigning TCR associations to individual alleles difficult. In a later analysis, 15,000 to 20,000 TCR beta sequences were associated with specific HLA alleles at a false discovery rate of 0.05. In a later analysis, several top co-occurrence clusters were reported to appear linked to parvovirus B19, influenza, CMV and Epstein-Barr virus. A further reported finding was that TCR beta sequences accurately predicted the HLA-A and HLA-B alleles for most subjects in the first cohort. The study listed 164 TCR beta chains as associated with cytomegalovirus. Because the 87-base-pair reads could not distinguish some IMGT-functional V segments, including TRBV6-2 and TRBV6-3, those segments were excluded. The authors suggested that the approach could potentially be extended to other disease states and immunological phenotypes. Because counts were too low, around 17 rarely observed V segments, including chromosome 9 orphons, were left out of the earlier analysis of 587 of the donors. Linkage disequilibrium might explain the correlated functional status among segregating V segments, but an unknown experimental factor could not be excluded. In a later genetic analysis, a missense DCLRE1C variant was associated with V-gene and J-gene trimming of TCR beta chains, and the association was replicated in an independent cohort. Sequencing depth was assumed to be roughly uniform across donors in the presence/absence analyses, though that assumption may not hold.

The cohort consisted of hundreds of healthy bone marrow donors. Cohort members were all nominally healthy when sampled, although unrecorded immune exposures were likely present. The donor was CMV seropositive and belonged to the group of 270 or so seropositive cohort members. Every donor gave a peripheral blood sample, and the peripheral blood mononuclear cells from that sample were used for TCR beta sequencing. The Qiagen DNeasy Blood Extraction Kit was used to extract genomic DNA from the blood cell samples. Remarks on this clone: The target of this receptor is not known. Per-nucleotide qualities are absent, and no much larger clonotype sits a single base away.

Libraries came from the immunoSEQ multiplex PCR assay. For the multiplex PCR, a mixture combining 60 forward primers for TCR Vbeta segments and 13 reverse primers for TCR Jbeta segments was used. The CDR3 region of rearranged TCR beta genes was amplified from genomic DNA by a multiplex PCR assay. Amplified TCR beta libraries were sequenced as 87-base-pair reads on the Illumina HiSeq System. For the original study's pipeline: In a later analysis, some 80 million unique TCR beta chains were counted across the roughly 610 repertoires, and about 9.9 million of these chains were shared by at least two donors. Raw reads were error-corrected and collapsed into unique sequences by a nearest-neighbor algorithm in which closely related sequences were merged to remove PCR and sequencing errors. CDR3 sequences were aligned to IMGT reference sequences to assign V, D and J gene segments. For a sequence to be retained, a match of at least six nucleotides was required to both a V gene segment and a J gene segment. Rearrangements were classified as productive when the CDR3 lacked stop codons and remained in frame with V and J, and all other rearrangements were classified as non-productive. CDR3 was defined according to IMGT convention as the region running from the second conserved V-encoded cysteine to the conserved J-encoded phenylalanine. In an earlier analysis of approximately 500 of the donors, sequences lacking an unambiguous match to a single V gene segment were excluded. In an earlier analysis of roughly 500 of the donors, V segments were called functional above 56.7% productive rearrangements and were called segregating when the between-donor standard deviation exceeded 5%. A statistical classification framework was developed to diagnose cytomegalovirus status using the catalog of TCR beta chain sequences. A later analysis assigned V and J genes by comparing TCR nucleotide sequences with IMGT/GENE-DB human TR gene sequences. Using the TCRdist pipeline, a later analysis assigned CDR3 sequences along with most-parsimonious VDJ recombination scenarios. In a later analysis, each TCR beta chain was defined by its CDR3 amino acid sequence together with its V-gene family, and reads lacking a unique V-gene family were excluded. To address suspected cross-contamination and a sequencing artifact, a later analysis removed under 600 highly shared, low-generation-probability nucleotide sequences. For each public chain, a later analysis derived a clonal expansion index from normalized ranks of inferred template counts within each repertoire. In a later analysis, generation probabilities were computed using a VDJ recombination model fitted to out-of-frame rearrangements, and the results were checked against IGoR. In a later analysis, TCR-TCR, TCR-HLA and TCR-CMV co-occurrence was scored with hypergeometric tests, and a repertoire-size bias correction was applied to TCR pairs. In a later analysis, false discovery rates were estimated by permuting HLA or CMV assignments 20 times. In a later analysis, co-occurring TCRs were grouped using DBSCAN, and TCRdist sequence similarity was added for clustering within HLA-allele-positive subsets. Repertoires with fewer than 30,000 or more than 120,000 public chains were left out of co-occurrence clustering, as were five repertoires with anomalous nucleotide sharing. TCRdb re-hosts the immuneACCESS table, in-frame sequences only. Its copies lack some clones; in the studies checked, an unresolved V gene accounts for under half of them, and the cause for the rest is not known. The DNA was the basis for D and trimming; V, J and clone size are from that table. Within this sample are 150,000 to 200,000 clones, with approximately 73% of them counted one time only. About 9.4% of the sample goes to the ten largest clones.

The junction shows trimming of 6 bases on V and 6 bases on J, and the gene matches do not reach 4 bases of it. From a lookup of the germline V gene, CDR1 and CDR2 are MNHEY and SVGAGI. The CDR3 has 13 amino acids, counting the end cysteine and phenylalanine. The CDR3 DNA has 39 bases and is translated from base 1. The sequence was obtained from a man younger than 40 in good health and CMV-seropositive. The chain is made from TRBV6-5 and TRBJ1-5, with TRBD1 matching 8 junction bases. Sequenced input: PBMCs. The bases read TGTGCCAGCAGCGGACAGGGTCGTCAGCCCCAGCATTTT. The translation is CASSGQGRQPQHF.